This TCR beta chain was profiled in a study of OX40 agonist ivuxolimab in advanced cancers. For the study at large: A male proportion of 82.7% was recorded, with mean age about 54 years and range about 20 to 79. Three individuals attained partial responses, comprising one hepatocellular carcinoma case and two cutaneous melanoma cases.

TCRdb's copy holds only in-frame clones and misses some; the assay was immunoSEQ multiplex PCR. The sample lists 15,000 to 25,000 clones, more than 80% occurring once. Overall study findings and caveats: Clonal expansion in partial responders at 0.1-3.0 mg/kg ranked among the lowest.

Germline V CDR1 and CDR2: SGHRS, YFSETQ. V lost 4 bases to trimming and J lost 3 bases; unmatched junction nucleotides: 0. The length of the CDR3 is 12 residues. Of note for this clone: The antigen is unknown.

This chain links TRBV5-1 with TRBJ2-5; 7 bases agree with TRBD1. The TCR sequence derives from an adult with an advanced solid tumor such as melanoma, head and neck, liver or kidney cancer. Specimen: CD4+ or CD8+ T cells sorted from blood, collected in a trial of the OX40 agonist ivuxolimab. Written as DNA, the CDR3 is TGCGCCAGCAGCGACAGGGAAGAGACCCAGTACTTC. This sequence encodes CASSDREETQYF.